This TCR beta chain was obtained from a study of shared clonotypes between healthy human individuals. Sequencing was performed with immunoSEQ multiplex PCR; in TCRdb, only in-frame clones are kept and a portion is missing. Of 1.5 million to 2.5 million clones listed, about 95% were seen once; the top ten hold 1% to 1.5%. Germline CDR1 LNHDA, CDR2 SQIVND (reference sequence). The J segment lost 4 bases and the V segment lost 3 bases, leaving 7 bases of the junction unmatched. The CDR3 is made up of 16 amino acids. CD45RO-negative cells were positively selected for CCR7, leaving out terminally differentiated effector memory CD45RA+ cells.

Material: naive CD8+ T cells sorted from blood. The source is a man between 18 and 35 years old in good health. The chain recombines TRBV19 with TRBJ2-1, with TRBD2 identical over 9 bases. The CDR3 loop reads CASSIFSLAGYNEQFF. The CDR3 coding sequence is TGTGCCAGTAGTATCTTTTCGCTAGCGGGATACAATGAGCAGTTCTTC. The full variable domain, with the rest looked up from reference TRBV19 and TRBJ2-1, is DGGITQSPKYLFRKEGQNVTLSCEQNLNHDAMYWYRQDPGQGLRLIYYSQIVNDFQKGDIAEGYSVSREKKESFPLTVTSAQKNPTAFYLCASSIFSLAGYNEQFFGPGTRLTVL.